Listed below are T cell receptor beta chains from one sample, sequenced in a study of T cell clonotyping in hematopoietic cell transplantation. Data came from immunoSEQ multiplex PCR; TCRdb stores just in-frame clones and leaves some out. The sample includes roughly 46,000 clones, about four fifths of them seen just once. Sequenced material: peripheral blood mononuclear cells, taken before stem cell transplant. The receptors shown here come from a man in his 60s with myelodysplastic syndrome. Some clones in this sample may be carry-over from other donors' samples. The CDR3 runs from the conserved cysteine through the conserved F or W. D genes are given only for firm matches. Clone size is given for some rows only: seen once, a few or many times, or a class if the clone is expanded.

J gene	clone size	D gene	V gene	CDR3 protein	CDR3 DNA
TRBJ2-7	-	TRBD1	TRBV30	CAWRGVRGLGEQYF	TGTGCCTGGCGAGGGGTCAGGGGGCTTGGGGAGCAGTACTTC
TRBJ1-3	-	-	TRBV11-3	CASSLDGSRTGNTIYF	TGTGCCAGCAGCTTAGATGGTTCACGGACTGGAAACACCATATATTTT
TRBJ1-4	-	TRBD1	TRBV9	CASSVEAFYRGREKLFF	TGTGCCAGCAGCGTAGAAGCTTTTTACAGGGGGCGAGAAAAACTGTTTTTT
TRBJ2-5	-	TRBD1	TRBV5-8	CASSLEGGQGFSKQETQYF	TGTGCCAGCAGCTTGGAAGGGGGACAGGGGTTTTCGAAGCAAGAGACCCAGTACTTC
TRBJ2-3	-	TRBD1	TRBV6-1	CASNADRASPDTQYF	TGTGCCAGCAATGCGGACAGGGCGTCCCCAGATACGCAGTATTTT
TRBJ2-7	once	TRBD1	TRBV5-6	CASSFRTGSYDEQYF	TGTGCCAGCAGCTTTAGGACAGGGTCTTACGACGAGCAGTACTTC
TRBJ2-7	-	-	TRBV10-2	CASRPGTPAYEQYF	TGCGCCAGCAGACCCGGGACACCAGCCTACGAGCAGTACTTC
TRBJ1-4	-	-	TRBV18	CASSNDMGEKLFF	TGTGCCAGTTCAAATGACATGGGGGAAAAACTGTTTTTT
TRBJ2-1	-	TRBD1	TRBV7-6	CASSLDRGDEQFF	TGTGCCAGCAGCTTAGACAGGGGTGATGAGCAGTTCTTC
TRBJ1-2	once	-	TRBV29-1	CSVIQGIGYGYTF	TGCAGCGTCATACAGGGAATAGGCTATGGCTACACCTTC
TRBJ2-2	once	-	TRBV10-3	CAIKEDSPTNTGELFF	TGTGCCATCAAGGAAGACTCCCCAACGAACACCGGGGAGCTGTTTTTT
TRBJ2-2	-	TRBD1	TRBV27	CASSSTALNRVVYRGAGELFF	TGTGCCAGCAGCTCCACGGCCCTAAACCGGGTTGTGTACAGGGGAGCCGGGGAGCTGTTTTTT
TRBJ1-2	-	-	TRBV7-2	CASSLAPQGVEYGYTF	TGTGCCAGCAGCTTAGCCCCACAGGGAGTTGAGTATGGCTACACCTTC
TRBJ1-1	-	-	TRBV11-2	CASSFGLTEAFF	TGTGCCAGCAGCTTTGGGCTTACTGAAGCTTTCTTT
TRBJ1-4	-	TRBD1	TRBV6-6	CASSGTGGNEKLFF	TGTGCCAGCAGTGGGACAGGGGGTAATGAAAAACTGTTTTTT
TRBJ1-1	once	-	TRBV4-3	CASSQGVGASTEAFF	TGCGCCAGCAGCCAAGGGGTGGGTGCAAGCACTGAAGCTTTCTTT
TRBJ1-1	-	-	TRBV14	CASSQDLGGYNTEAFF	TGTGCCAGCAGCCAAGATTTGGGGGGGTACAACACTGAAGCTTTCTTT
TRBJ1-1	-	TRBD1	TRBV29-1	CSVQGATGQNTEAFF	TGCAGCGTTCAAGGGGCGACAGGGCAGAACACTGAAGCTTTCTTT
TRBJ2-1	-	-	TRBV4-2	CASSQEWGSREQFF	TGTGCCAGCAGCCAAGAATGGGGTTCACGAGAGCAGTTCTTC
TRBJ2-6	-	TRBD1	TRBV19	CASLRQGFPSGANVLTF	TGTGCCAGTCTTAGACAGGGTTTCCCTTCTGGGGCCAACGTCCTGACTTTC
TRBJ1-6	-	-	TRBV27	CASSLSLGGDSPLHF	TGTGCCAGCAGTTTATCGTTAGGCGGGGATTCACCCCTCCACTTT
TRBJ1-6	once	-	TRBV2	CASSAEHPYGNSPLHF	TGTGCCAGCAGTGCGGAACATCCCTACGGAAATTCACCCCTCCACTTT
TRBJ1-2	-	-	TRBV5-6	CASSLTGSDYTF	TGTGCCAGCAGCTTAACCGGCTCCGACTACACCTTC
TRBJ2-1	-	TRBD2	TRBV19	CASSIAAGGYNEQFF	TGTGCCAGTAGTATAGCAGCGGGGGGGTACAATGAGCAGTTCTTC
TRBJ1-6	-	-	TRBV7-8	CASRNTGTNESPLHF	TGTGCCAGCAGGAACACTGGGACGAACGAGTCACCCCTCCACTTT
TRBJ2-3	-	TRBD1	TRBV2	CASNPDRGGTDTQYF	TGTGCCAGCAACCCTGACAGGGGGGGGACAGATACGCAGTATTTT
TRBJ1-2	-	-	TRBV5-1	CASSLDANYGYTF	TGCGCCAGCAGCTTGGATGCCAACTATGGCTACACCTTC
TRBJ2-1	once	-	TRBV5-1	CASSTITGYNEQFF	TGCGCCAGCAGCACTATTACAGGGTACAATGAGCAGTTCTTC
TRBJ1-1	-	TRBD1	TRBV4-3	CASSQDRGRVEAFF	TGCGCCAGCAGCCAAGACAGGGGGCGAGTTGAAGCTTTCTTT
TRBJ2-1	-	TRBD2	TRBV11-2	CASSLVYLAGNNEQFF	TGTGCCAGCAGCTTAGTATATTTAGCGGGGAACAATGAGCAGTTCTTC
TRBJ2-1	-	-	TRBV2	CASSPRTVNEQFF	TGTGCCAGCAGCCCCCGGACTGTCAATGAGCAGTTCTTC
TRBJ2-3	-	-	TRBV18	CASSPTGQRTDTQYF	TGTGCCAGCTCACCTACAGGGCAGCGCACAGATACGCAGTATTTT
TRBJ1-2	-	-	TRBV6-6	CASSPRAGESRSYTF	TGTGCCAGCAGTCCCCGGGCGGGGGAATCAAGGAGCTACACCTTC
TRBJ2-7	-	TRBD1	TRBV19	CASSRLAAGTGGIEQYF	TGTGCCAGTAGTAGGTTGGCTGCCGGGACAGGGGGCATCGAGCAGTACTTC
TRBJ1-3	few	TRBD1	TRBV4-1	CASSRDRNSGNTIYF	TGCGCCAGCAGCAGGGACAGAAATTCTGGAAACACCATATATTTT
TRBJ1-2	-	TRBD1	TRBV19	CASSLQGALYYGYTF	TGTGCCAGTAGTCTACAGGGGGCCTTGTACTATGGCTACACCTTC
TRBJ2-1	-	-	TRBV15	CATSRGWGGGSSIGEQFF	TGTGCCACCAGCAGAGGCTGGGGGGGCGGGTCAAGCATAGGTGAGCAGTTCTTC
TRBJ2-1	once	-	TRBV19	CASSSGNYNEQFF	TGTGCCAGTAGTTCAGGGAACTACAATGAGCAGTTCTTC
TRBJ1-1	-	-	TRBV7-8	CASSFLGHGTEAFF	TGTGCCAGCAGCTTTCTGGGACATGGCACTGAAGCTTTCTTT
TRBJ1-2	-	-	TRBV14	CASSQDINYGYTF	TGTGCCAGCAGCCAAGACATCAACTATGGCTACACCTTC
TRBJ2-7	-	-	TRBV30	CAWSAGPKSPEQYF	TGTGCCTGGAGTGCGGGACCCAAGTCCCCTGAGCAGTACTTC
TRBJ2-1	-	TRBD2	TRBV28	CASSLRGTSGFQFF	TGTGCCAGCAGTTTACGCGGGACTAGCGGTTTTCAGTTCTTC
TRBJ1-6	-	-	TRBV6-5	CASRGSGRASPLHF	TGTGCCAGCAGGGGGAGCGGGAGGGCTTCACCCCTCCACTTT
TRBJ1-5	-	TRBD1	TRBV18	CASSPSGQGNQPQHF	TGTGCCAGCTCACCGTCGGGACAGGGCAATCAGCCCCAGCATTTT
TRBJ2-3	few	-	TRBV7-9	CASSGADTQYF	TGTGCCAGCAGCGGGGCAGATACGCAGTATTTT
TRBJ2-7	few	TRBD1	TRBV4-3	CASSQYRTGIIGSGEQYF	TGCGCCAGCAGCCAATACAGGACAGGGATAATTGGATCGGGCGAGCAGTACTTC
TRBJ1-2	-	TRBD1	TRBV19	CASSAWDRNYGYTF	TGTGCCAGTAGTGCTTGGGACAGGAACTATGGCTACACCTTC
TRBJ1-5	-	-	TRBV23-1	CASSHSWDLYQPQHF	TGCGCCAGCAGTCATTCCTGGGACTTGTATCAGCCCCAGCATTTT
TRBJ2-7	-	TRBD1	TRBV7-2	CASSSRTGDSYEQYF	TGTGCCAGCAGCTCCAGGACAGGGGACTCCTACGAGCAGTACTTC
TRBJ1-3	-	-	TRBV2	CASSELATRNTIYF	TGTGCCAGCAGTGAATTAGCAACTAGAAACACCATATATTTT
TRBJ2-2	-	-	TRBV30	CAWSVRAFTGELFF	TGTGCCTGGAGTGTTAGGGCTTTCACCGGGGAGCTGTTTTTT
TRBJ1-1	-	TRBD1	TRBV9	CASSVTTGTDTEAFF	TGTGCCAGCAGCGTAACTACTGGGACAGACACTGAAGCTTTCTTT
TRBJ2-7	-	TRBD1	TRBV2	CASSEVSYGDRYEQYF	TGTGCCAGCAGTGAAGTCTCTTACGGGGACAGGTACGAGCAGTACTTC
TRBJ2-1	medium-sized	TRBD2	TRBV6-4	CASSDSTSGGAEQFF	TGTGCCAGCAGTGACTCGACTAGCGGGGGGGCTGAGCAGTTCTTC